This T cell receptor (beta chain) was captured in a study of T cells in Graves' hyperthyroidism and ophthalmopathy. The TCR beta CDR3 regions underwent amplification using RNA transcripts as the source. The primer set for the first-round RT-PCR of the TCR CDR3 was HTBI. TCRdb recomputed calls from the multiplex PCR reads with MiXCR, one row per CDR3 protein. Seen here are about 600,000 distinct CDR3 sequences, around 15% observed once, and the top ten hold roughly 3.4%. Sample: blood. The receptor's source is a woman aged 40-49 years with Graves' ophthalmopathy.

The CDR3, as DNA: TGTGCCAGCAGTTACGACAGGAAGAACACTGAAGCTTTCTTT. It yields the protein CASSYDRKNTEAFF. The chain recombines TRBV12-3 or TRBV12-4 with TRBJ1-1; possible D gene TRBD1, 6 bases. The CDR3 totals 14 residues. V lost 4 bases, J lost 1 base, and 10 bases lay in between.